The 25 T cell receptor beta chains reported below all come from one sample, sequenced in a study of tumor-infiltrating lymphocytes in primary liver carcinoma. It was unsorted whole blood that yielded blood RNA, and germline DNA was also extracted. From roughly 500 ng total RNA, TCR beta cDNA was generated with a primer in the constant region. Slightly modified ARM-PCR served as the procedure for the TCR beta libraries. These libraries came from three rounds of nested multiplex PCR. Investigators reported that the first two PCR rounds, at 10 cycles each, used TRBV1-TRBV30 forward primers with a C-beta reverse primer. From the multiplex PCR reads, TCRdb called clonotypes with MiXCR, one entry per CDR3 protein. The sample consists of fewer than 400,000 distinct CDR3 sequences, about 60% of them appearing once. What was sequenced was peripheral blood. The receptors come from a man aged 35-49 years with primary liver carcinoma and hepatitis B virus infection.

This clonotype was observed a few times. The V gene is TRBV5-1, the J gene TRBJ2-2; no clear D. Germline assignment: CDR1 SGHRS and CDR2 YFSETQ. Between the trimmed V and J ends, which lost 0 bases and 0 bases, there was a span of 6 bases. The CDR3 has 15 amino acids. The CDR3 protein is CASSLVAANTGELFF. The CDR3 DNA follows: TGCGCCAGCAGCTTGGTTGCCGCGAACACCGGGGAGCTGTTTTTT.

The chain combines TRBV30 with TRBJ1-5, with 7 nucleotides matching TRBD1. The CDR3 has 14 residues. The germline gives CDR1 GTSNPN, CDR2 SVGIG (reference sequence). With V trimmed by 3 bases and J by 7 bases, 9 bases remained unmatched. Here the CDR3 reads CAWSLGGGEQPQHF. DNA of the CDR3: TGTGCCTGGAGCCTAGGGGGCGGGGAGCAGCCCCAGCATTTT.

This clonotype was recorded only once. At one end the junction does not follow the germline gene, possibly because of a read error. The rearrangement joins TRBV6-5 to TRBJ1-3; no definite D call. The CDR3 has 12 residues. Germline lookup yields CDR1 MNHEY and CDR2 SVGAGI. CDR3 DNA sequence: TGTGCCGGCAGTACGCGGGGAAACACCATATATTTT. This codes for CAGSTRGNTIYF.

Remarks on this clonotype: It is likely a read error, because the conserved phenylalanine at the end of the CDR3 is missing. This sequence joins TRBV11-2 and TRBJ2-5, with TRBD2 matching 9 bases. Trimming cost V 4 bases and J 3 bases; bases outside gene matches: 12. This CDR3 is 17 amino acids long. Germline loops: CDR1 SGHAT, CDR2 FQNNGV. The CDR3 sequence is CASSSWIAGVSEETQYL. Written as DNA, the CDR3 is TGTGCCAGCAGCTCTTGGATAGCGGGAGTGAGTGAAGAGACCCAGTACTTA.

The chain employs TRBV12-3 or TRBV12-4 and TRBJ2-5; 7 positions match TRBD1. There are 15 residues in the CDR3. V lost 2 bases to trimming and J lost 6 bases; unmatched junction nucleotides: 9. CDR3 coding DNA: TGTGCCAGCAGTTTAAGCTCGACAGGGCAAAAGACCCAGTACTTC. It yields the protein CASSLSSTGQKTQYF.

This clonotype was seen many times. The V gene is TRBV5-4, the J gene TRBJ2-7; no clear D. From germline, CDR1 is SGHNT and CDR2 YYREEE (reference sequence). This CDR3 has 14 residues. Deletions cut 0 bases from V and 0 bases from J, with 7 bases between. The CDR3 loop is CASSLAGFSYEQYF. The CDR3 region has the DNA TGTGCCAGCAGCTTGGCCGGTTTCTCCTACGAGCAGTACTTC.

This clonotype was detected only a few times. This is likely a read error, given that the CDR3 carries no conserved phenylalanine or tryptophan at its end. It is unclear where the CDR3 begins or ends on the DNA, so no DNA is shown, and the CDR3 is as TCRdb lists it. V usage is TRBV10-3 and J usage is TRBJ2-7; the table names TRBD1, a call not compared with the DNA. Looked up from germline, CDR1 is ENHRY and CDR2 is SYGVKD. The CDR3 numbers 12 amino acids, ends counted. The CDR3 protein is CAIRTGGNEQYL.

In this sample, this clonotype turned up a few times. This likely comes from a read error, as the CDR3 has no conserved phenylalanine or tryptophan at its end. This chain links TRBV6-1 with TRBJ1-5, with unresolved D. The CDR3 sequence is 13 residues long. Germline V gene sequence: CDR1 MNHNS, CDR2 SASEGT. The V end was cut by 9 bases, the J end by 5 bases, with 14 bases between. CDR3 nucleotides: TGTGCCAGTAACCCCCCGGGCGATCAGCCCCAGCATATT. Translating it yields CASNPPGDQPQHI.

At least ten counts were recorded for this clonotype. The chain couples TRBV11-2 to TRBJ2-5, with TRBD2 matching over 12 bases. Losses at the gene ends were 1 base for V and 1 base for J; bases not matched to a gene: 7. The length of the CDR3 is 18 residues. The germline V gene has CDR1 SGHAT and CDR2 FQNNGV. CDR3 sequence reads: CASSLGRQGLAGQETQYF. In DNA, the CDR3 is TGTGCCAGCAGCTTAGGTCGACAGGGACTAGCGGGCCAAGAGACCCAGTACTTC. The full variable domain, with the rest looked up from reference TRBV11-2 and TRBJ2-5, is EAGVAQSPRYKIIEKRQSVAFWCNPISGHATLYWYQQILGQGPKLLIQFQNNGVVDDSQLPKDRFSAERLKGVDSTLKIQPAKLEDSAVYLCASSLGRQGLAGQETQYFGPGTRLLVL.

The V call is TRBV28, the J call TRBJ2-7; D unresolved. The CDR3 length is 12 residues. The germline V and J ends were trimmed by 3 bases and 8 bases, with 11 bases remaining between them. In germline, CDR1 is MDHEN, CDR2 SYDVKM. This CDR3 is CASSFGENKQYF. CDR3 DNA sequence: TGTGCCAGCAGTTTTGGGGAAAATAAGCAGTACTTC.

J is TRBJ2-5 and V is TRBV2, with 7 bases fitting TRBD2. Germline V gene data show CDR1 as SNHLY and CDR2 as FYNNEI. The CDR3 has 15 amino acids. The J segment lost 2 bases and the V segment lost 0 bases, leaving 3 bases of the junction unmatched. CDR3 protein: CASSEATGGQETQYF. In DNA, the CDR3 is TGTGCCAGCAGTGAAGCGACGGGAGGTCAAGAGACCCAGTACTTC.

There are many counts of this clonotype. The CDR3 reads CASRDWGKDTANTGELFF. CDR3 coding DNA: TGTGCCAGCAGAGATTGGGGGAAAGACACCGCGAACACCGGGGAGCTGTTTTTT. The rearrangement joins TRBV6-1 to TRBJ2-2; D possibly uses TRBD1 or TRBD2 (5 bases each). Germline values: CDR1 MNHNS, CDR2 SASEGT. This CDR3 contains 18 residues. V gave up 6 bases and J gave up 0 bases, with 20 bases separating them.

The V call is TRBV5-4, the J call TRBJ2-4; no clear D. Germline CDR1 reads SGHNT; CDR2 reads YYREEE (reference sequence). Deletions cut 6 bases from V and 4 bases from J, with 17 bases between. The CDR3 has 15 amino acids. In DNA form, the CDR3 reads TGTGCCAGCAACCACGGAAATTCCCCGAAAAACATTCAGTACTTC. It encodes CASNHGNSPKNIQYF. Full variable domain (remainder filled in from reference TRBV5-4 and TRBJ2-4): ETGVTQSPTHLIKTRGQQVTLRCSSQSGHNTVSWYQQALGQGPQFIFQYYREEENGRGNFPPRFSGLQFPNYSSELNVNALELDDSALYLCASNHGNSPKNIQYFGAGTRLSVL.

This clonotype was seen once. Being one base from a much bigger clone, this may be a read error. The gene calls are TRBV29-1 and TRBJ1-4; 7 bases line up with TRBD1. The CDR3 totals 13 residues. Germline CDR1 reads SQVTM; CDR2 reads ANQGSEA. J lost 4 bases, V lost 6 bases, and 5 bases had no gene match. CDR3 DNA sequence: TGCAGCGTCCACAGGGGAGTTAATGAAAAACTGTTTTTT. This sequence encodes CSVHRGVNEKLFF.

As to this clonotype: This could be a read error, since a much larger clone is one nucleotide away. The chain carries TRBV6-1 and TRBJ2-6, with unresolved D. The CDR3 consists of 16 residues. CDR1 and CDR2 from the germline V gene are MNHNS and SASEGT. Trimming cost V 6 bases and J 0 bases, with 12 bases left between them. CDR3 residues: CASRCSISSGANVLTF. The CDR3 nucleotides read TGTGCCAGCAGGTGCTCTATTAGCTCTGGGGCCAACGTCCTGACTTTC.

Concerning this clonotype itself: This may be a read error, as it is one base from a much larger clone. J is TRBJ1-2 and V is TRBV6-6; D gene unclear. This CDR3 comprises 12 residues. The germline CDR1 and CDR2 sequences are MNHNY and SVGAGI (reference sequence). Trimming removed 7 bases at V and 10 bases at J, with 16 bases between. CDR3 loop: CASTLSGNDYTF. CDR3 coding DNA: TGTGCCAGCACCCTTTCGGGGAATGACTACACCTTC.

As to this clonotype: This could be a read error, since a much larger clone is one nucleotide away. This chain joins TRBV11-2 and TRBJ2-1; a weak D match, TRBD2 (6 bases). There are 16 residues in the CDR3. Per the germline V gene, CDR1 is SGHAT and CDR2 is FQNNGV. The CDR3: CANSSLAGRHLREQFF. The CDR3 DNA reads TGTGCCAACAGCTCCCTGGCGGGACGTCATCTCCGTGAGCAGTTCTTC. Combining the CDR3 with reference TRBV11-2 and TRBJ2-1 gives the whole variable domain EAGVAQSPRYKIIEKRQSVAFWCNPISGHATLYWYQQILGQGPKLLIQFQNNGVVDDSQLPKDRFSAERLKGVDSTLKIQPAKLEDSAVYLCANSSLAGRHLREQFFGPGTRLTVL.

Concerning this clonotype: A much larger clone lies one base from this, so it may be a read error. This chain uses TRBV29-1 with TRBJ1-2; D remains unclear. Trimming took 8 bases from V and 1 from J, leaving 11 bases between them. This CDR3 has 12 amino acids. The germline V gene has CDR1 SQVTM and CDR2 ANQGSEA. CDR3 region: CSIGGGNYGYTF. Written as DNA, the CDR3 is TGCAGCATTGGTGGAGGTAACTATGGCTACACCTTC.

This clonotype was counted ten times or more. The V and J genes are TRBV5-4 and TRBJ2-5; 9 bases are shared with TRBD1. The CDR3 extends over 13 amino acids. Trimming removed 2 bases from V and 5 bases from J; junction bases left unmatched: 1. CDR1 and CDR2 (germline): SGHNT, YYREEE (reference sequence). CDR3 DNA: TGTGCCAGCAGCTTAACAGGGGGCGAGACCCAGTACTTC. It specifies CASSLTGGETQYF.

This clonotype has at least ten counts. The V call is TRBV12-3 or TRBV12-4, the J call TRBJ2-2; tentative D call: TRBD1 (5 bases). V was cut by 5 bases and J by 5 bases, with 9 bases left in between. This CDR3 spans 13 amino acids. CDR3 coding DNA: TGTGCCAGCAGTGCAGGGCGGACCGGGGAGCTGTTTTTT. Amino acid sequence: CASSAGRTGELFF.

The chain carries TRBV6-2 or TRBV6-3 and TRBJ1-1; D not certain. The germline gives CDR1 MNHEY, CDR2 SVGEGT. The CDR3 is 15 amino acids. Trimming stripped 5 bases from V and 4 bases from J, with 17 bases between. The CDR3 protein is CASSQLKLMSTEAFF. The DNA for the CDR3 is TGTGCCAGCAGTCAATTAAAATTAATGAGCACTGAAGCTTTCTTT.

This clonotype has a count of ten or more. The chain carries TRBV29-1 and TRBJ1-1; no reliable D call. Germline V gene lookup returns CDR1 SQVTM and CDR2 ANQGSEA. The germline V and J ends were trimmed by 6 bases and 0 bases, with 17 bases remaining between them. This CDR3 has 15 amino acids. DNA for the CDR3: TGCAGCGTGGGCCCGGGATGGGGAATGAACACTGAAGCTTTCTTT. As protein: CSVGPGWGMNTEAFF.

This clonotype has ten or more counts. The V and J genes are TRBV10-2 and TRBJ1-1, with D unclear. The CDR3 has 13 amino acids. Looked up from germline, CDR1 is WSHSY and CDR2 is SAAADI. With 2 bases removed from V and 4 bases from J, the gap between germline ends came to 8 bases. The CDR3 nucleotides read TGCGCCAGCAGTGAGGGGGATGGCACTGAAGCTTTCTTT. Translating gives CASSEGDGTEAFF.

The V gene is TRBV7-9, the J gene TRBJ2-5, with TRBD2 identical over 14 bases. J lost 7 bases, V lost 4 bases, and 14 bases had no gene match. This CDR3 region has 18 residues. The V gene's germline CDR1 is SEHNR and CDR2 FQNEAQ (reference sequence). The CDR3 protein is CASSSAGGLAGVSVTQYF. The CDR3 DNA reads TGTGCCAGCAGCTCCGCGGGGGGACTAGCGGGAGTTTCGGTGACCCAGTACTTC.

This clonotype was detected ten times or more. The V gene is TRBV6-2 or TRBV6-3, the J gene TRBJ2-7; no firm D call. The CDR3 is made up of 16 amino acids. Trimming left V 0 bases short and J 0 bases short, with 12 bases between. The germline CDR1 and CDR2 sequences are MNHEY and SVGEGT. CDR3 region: CASSYSQQIFSYEQYF. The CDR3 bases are TGTGCCAGCAGTTACTCGCAACAGATTTTCTCCTACGAGCAGTACTTC.